Listed below are T cell receptor beta chains from one sample, sequenced in a study of blood T cell repertoires in COVID-19. The method was immunoSEQ multiplex PCR; TCRdb's version includes in-frame clones alone and lacks a portion of them. This table has approximately 180,000 clones, about 88% appearing once. Sequencing used peripheral blood. These TCRs come from a man aged 35 to 55 with active or convalescent COVID-19. Each CDR3 is given with its conserved first and last residue. The D gene is left open where the match is weak. For some rows the clone size is stated as once, few or many, or as a class when expanded; others skip it.

D gene	V gene	clone size	J gene	CDR3 protein	CDR3 DNA
.	TRBV2	.	TRBJ1-5	CASRDTGPNQPQHF	TGTGCCAGCAGAGACACAGGGCCCAATCAGCCCCAGCATTTT
.	TRBV5-8	.	TRBJ1-2	CASSQNRADGYTF	TGTGCCAGCAGCCAAAACAGGGCTGATGGCTACACCTTC
.	TRBV28	.	TRBJ1-5	CASIQQGNNQPQHF	TGTGCCAGCATTCAACAGGGAAACAATCAGCCCCAGCATTTT
.	TRBV5-1	once	TRBJ2-1	CASSTQGNEQFF	TGCGCCAGCAGCACTCAGGGCAATGAGCAGTTCTTC
.	TRBV5-4	.	TRBJ2-3	CASSPGDRLGDTQYF	TGTGCCAGCAGCCCCGGAGACAGGCTAGGGGATACGCAGTATTTT
TRBD1	TRBV5-1	once	TRBJ1-5	CASSRGTGANQPQHF	TGCGCCAGCAGCCGTGGGACAGGGGCGAATCAGCCCCAGCATTTT
TRBD2	TRBV11-3	once	TRBJ2-7	CASSIGTINYEQYF	TGTGCCAGCAGCATCGGGACTATCAACTACGAGCAGTACTTC
TRBD1	TRBV7-9	.	TRBJ2-1	CASSLGGGPPYNEQFF	TGTGCCAGCAGCTTAGGAGGGGGCCCCCCCTACAATGAGCAGTTCTTC
TRBD1	TRBV24-1	.	TRBJ2-2	CATSDGDRGPGELFF	TGTGCCACCAGTGATGGCGACAGGGGACCCGGGGAGCTGTTTTTT
.	TRBV5-1	.	TRBJ1-2	CASSLVPADGYTF	TGCGCCAGCAGCTTAGTCCCGGCGGATGGCTACACCTTC
TRBD1	TRBV5-1	.	TRBJ1-4	CASSVGTGRSNEKLFF	TGCGCCAGCAGCGTCGGGACAGGGAGATCTAATGAAAAACTGTTTTTT
.	TRBV4-1	.	TRBJ1-2	CASSQGPQNYGYTF	TGCGCCAGCAGCCAAGGTCCCCAGAACTATGGCTACACCTTC
TRBD1	TRBV5-1	.	TRBJ2-1	CASSLDRANEQFF	TGCGCCAGCAGCCTCGACAGGGCTAATGAGCAGTTCTTC
TRBD1	TRBV4-3	.	TRBJ1-2	CASSQTTGRPGGYTF	TGCGCCAGCAGCCAGACGACAGGGCGGCCGGGAGGCTACACCTTC
TRBD1	TRBV29-1	.	TRBJ1-3	CSVAGQSGGNTIYF	TGCAGCGTCGCGGGACAGTCGGGTGGAAACACCATATATTTT
TRBD1	TRBV15	once	TRBJ2-5	CATGQGQETQYF	TGTGCCACCGGACAGGGCCAAGAGACCCAGTACTTC
TRBD2	TRBV11-2	.	TRBJ2-7	CASSAPLTSGRSSYEQYF	TGTGCCAGCAGCGCCCCCCTGACTAGCGGGAGGAGCTCCTACGAGCAGTACTTC
.	TRBV7-2	.	TRBJ1-3	CASSWGHPNTIYF	TGTGCCAGCAGCTGGGGACATCCCAACACCATATATTTT
.	TRBV9	.	TRBJ1-5	CASSSGSNQPQHF	TGTGCCAGCAGCTCAGGGAGCAATCAGCCCCAGCATTTT
.	TRBV10-3	.	TRBJ1-1	CAISTGNTEAFF	TGTGCCATCAGTACAGGGAACACTGAAGCTTTCTTT
.	TRBV14	.	TRBJ2-3	CASSQRLPLAPTDTQYF	TGTGCCAGCAGCCAACGCCTTCCTCTAGCCCCCACAGATACGCAGTATTTT
.	TRBV10-2	.	TRBJ2-5	CASSAGRETQYF	TGCGCCAGCAGTGCGGGTCGGGAGACCCAGTACTTC
TRBD1	TRBV13	.	TRBJ2-1	CATSLKTGVWPSSYNEQFF	TGTGCCACCTCACTTAAGACAGGGGTTTGGCCTTCTTCCTACAATGAGCAGTTCTTC
.	TRBV6-5	.	TRBJ2-7	CASSYGGDYEQYF	TGTGCCAGCAGTTACGGCGGGGACTACGAGCAGTACTTC
TRBD1	TRBV19	.	TRBJ2-7	CASSIGRTGVNVYEQYF	TGTGCCAGTAGTATTGGTAGGACAGGGGTCAACGTCTACGAGCAGTACTTC
.	TRBV13	.	TRBJ2-2	CASSPGVIGELFF	TGTGCCAGCAGCCCCGGGGTAATCGGGGAGCTGTTTTTT
.	TRBV27	few	TRBJ2-6	CASSLQYQGSGANVLTF	TGTGCCAGCAGTTTACAATATCAGGGGTCGGGGGCCAACGTCCTGACTTTC
TRBD2	TRBV7-3	.	TRBJ2-1	CASTSSGGDNEQFF	TGTGCCAGCACATCTAGCGGGGGCGACAATGAGCAGTTCTTC
TRBD2	TRBV27	.	TRBJ2-3	CAIGREGGTDTQYF	TGTGCCATCGGACGGGAGGGCGGCACAGATACGCAGTATTTT
.	TRBV30	.	TRBJ1-1	CAWLKQRGLDGTEAFF	TGTGCCTGGTTAAAGCAAAGGGGCTTAGATGGTACTGAAGCTTTCTTT